The clone carrying this T cell receptor beta chain was seen ten or more times. No antigen is known for it. Thyroid surgery was preceded by no treatment in any patient. The germline gives CDR1 LGHNA, CDR2 YSLEER. V was cut by 0 bases and J by 12 bases, with 21 bases left in between. The CDR3 contains 15 residues. This sample is part of a study of metastatic and nonmetastatic thyroid tumors. Whole-study context: Repertoires were compared across blood and tumor or nodule tissue from malignant and benign thyroid patients.

Study outcomes and limitations: TCR beta diversity was reportedly significantly higher in malignant thyroid tumors than benign nodules, in blood and tumor.

TCRdb re-called the PCR reads via MiXCR. The table has some 33,000 clones, 10% to 11% seen once. This clonotype was sampled from a female donor with papillary thyroid cancer or a benign thyroid nodule (not recorded which). Some clones in this sample may be carry-over from other donors' samples. Sequencing input: blood. This chain uses TRBV4-3 with TRBJ2-7; D perhaps matches TRBD2 (5 bases). The CDR3 coding sequence is TGCGCCAGCAGCCAAGACTACGGTGGGAGCTCTGAGGCGTACTTC. Translation gives CASSQDYGGSSEAYF.